Detailed here is one T cell receptor (beta chain). TCRdb's copy holds only in-frame clones and misses some; the assay was immunoSEQ multiplex PCR. The sample contains about 160,000 clones, more than 80% of which appear only once. This record belongs to a study of cytotoxic CD8 clonotypes in ibrutinib-treated CLL. In germline, CDR1 is MNHNY, CDR2 SVGAGI (reference sequence). V shed 5 bases and J 4 bases; nucleotides not matched to a gene: 3. This CDR3 has 14 residues. Source: PBMCs, taken after 24 months of ibrutinib treatment. This clonotype originated in a human donor with chronic lymphocytic leukemia. The J gene is TRBJ1-4, the V gene TRBV6-6; 8 bases agree with TRBD1. CDR3 bases: TGTGCCAGCAGTCTCGGACAGGGTAATGAAAAACTGTTTTTT. Translating it yields CASSLGQGNEKLFF.